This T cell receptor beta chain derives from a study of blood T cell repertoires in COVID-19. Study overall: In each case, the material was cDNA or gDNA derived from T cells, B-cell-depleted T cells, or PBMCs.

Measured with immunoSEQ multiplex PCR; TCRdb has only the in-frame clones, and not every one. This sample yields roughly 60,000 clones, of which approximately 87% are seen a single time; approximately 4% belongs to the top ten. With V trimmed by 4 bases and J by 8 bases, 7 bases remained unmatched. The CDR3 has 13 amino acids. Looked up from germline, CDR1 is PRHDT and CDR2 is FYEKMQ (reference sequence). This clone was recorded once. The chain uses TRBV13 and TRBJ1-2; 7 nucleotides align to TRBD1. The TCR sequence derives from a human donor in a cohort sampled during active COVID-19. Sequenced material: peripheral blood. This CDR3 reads CASSSRGFRGYTF. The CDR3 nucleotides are TGTGCCAGCAGCTCCAGGGGGTTTCGCGGCTACACCTTC.